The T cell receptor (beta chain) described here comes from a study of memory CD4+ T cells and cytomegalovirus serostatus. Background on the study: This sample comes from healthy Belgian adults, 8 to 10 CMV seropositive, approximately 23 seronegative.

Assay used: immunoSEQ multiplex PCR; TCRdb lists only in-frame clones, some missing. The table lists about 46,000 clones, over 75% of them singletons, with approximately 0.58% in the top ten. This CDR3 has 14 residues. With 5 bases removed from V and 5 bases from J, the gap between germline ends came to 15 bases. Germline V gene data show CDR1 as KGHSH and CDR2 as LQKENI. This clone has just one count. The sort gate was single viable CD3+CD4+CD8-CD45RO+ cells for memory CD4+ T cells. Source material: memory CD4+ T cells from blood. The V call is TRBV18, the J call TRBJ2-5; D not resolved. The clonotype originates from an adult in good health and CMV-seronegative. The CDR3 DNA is TGTGCCAGCTCAGGTTCCCTCTCGGAGGAGACCCAGTACTTC. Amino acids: CASSGSLSEETQYF.